These 16 T cell receptor beta chains share one sample of origin, sequenced in a study of cytomegalovirus exposure and HLA in healthy donors. 13 Jbeta primers and 60 Vbeta primers were used for the PCR. Profiled with immunoSEQ multiplex PCR; TCRdb holds only in-frame clones, not every one. The sample yields about 120,000 clones, 74% seen once. Sequenced sample: PBMCs. These TCRs come from a human donor in good health.

This clone was detected only a few times. The chain couples TRBV29-1 to TRBJ1-3, with no clear D. V lost 6 bases to trimming and J lost 4 bases, with 13 bases between them. From germline, CDR1 is SQVTM and CDR2 ANQGSEA. This CDR3 has 13 residues. The CDR3 loop is CSVLTEGGNTIYF. The CDR3 DNA reads as TGCAGCGTCCTGACCGAGGGAGGAAACACCATATATTTT.

This clone was seen once. The chain recombines TRBV7-6 with TRBJ1-1; tentative D call: TRBD1 (5 bases). V dropped 3 bases and J dropped 1 base, with 9 bases sitting between them. Germline lookup yields CDR1 SGHVS and CDR2 FNYEAQ. The CDR3 is made up of 14 amino acids. The CDR3 loop is CASSFGAANTEAFF. Here the CDR3 DNA reads TGTGCCAGCAGCTTTGGGGCGGCGAACACTGAAGCTTTCTTT.

This clone was seen only a few times. The V and J genes are TRBV7-2 and TRBJ2-7; no firm D call. Germline CDR1 and CDR2: SGHTA and FQGNSA. The CDR3 totals 12 residues. The V end was cut by 4 bases, the J end by 3 bases, with 7 bases between. The DNA of the CDR3 is TGTGCCAGCAGCTCGTACAACTACGAGCAGTACTTC. The encoded protein is CASSSYNYEQYF. The complete variable domain, with remaining parts taken from reference TRBV7-2 and TRBJ2-7, reads GAGVSQSPSNKVTEKGKDVELRCDPISGHTALYWYRQSLGQGLEFLIYFQGNSAPDKSGLPSDRFSAERTGGSVSTLTIQRTQQEDSAVYLCASSSYNYEQYFGPGTRLTVT.

The V call is TRBV4-2, the J call TRBJ1-5; 8 bases are shared with TRBD1. With 3 bases clipped from V and 5 bases from J, the junction kept 9 bases outside the gene matches. Germline CDR1 and CDR2: LGHNA and YNFKEQ. The CDR3 length is 16 residues. The CDR3 coding sequence is TGTGCCAGCAGCCAGGGGGCGGACAGGGCGGATCAGCCCCAGCATTTT. Protein product: CASSQGADRADQPQHF.

The J gene is TRBJ1-2, the V gene TRBV28; TRBD1 is a possible D gene (5 bases). The CDR3 is made up of 14 amino acids. Germline CDR1 is MDHEN and CDR2 is SYDVKM. V was shortened by 1 base and J by 7 bases, with 13 bases between the two germline ends. For the CDR3, the DNA is TGTGCCAGCAGTTTATTGGTGATAGGGGCTGGCTACACCTTC. Translated: CASSLLVIGAGYTF.

Only a few counts were recorded for this clone. The chain employs TRBV10-3 and TRBJ1-1; no clear D. V lost 6 bases and J lost 1, with 15 bases in between. This CDR3 comprises 15 residues. The germline gives CDR1 ENHRY, CDR2 SYGVKD. The CDR3 coding sequence is TGTGCCATCAGAGCGTCTGAAAACCCGAACACTGAAGCTTTCTTT. This gives the protein CAIRASENPNTEAFF.

This clone showed up just once. This rearrangement joins TRBV5-4 to TRBJ2-3, with TRBD2 as a possible D gene (7 bases). The germline V and J ends were trimmed by 3 bases and 4 bases, with 21 bases remaining between them. Germline CDR1 is SGHNT and CDR2 is YYREEE (reference sequence). CDR3 length equals 17 residues. DNA for the CDR3: TGTGCCAGCAGCTCCGGCCGGGGGGTCAGGGGATCAGATACGCAGTATTTT. This translates into CASSSGRGVRGSDTQYF.

The chain is built from TRBV7-2 and TRBJ2-1; a weak D match, TRBD2 (6 bases). Germline-derived CDR1 and CDR2 are SGHTA and FQGNSA. The CDR3 consists of 12 residues. Trimming took off 5 bases at V and 15 bases at J, with 17 bases between the two ends. The CDR3 loop is CASSPSLGGRFF. CDR3 DNA: TGTGCCAGCAGCCCCAGTCTCGGGGGACGGTTCTTC.

This rearrangement joins TRBV6-5 to TRBJ2-7; 9 nucleotides agree with TRBD1. CDR3 length equals 15 residues. V gave up 2 bases and J gave up 1 base; unmatched junction bases: 3. CDR1 and CDR2 (germline): MNHEY, SVGAGI. CDR3 region: CASSYEGTGSYEQYF. In nucleotides, the CDR3 is TGTGCCAGCAGTTACGAAGGGACAGGGTCCTACGAGCAGTACTTC.

In this sample, this clone turned up a few times. This chain joins TRBV28 and TRBJ1-1; no clear D. Germline lookup yields CDR1 MDHEN and CDR2 SYDVKM. The CDR3 is made up of 11 amino acids. V shed 6 bases and J shed 5 bases, with 7 bases lying between them. In nucleotides, the CDR3 is TGTGCCAGCAGACGGTCGACTGAAGCTTTCTTT. Its translation: CASRRSTEAFF.

This chain connects TRBV5-4 to TRBJ2-7, with TRBD1 as a possible D gene (6 bases). The CDR3 totals 14 residues. Trimming stripped 0 bases from V and 3 bases from J, with 10 bases between. The V gene's germline CDR1 is SGHNT and CDR2 YYREEE (reference sequence). The CDR3 DNA sequence: TGTGCCAGCAGCTTGGGTCAGGGGTACTACGAGCAGTACTTC. Its protein product is CASSLGQGYYEQYF.

V and J are TRBV6-6 and TRBJ1-2; D possibly corresponds to TRBD1 (6 bases). Germline V gene lookup returns CDR1 MNHNY and CDR2 SVGAGI (reference sequence). This CDR3 contains 16 residues. The ends were cut back, 10 bases at V and 7 bases at J, with 28 bases in the middle. CDR3 DNA: TGTGCCACCCGAGGAGGGACTCAGGGGACTATGAGTGGCTACACCTTC. This encodes CATRGGTQGTMSGYTF.

The chain carries TRBV6-6 and TRBJ2-2; the match to TRBD1 covers 7 bases. Germline lookup yields CDR1 MNHNY and CDR2 SVGAGI (reference sequence). The ends lost 6 bases at V and 0 bases at J; junction bases unmatched: 4. The CDR3 spans 15 residues. CDR3 protein: CASSYDRANTGELFF. The CDR3 DNA is TGTGCCAGCAGCTACGACAGGGCGAACACCGGGGAGCTGTTTTTT.

The chain has TRBV29-1 and TRBJ2-1; D is perhaps TRBD2 (6 bases). CDR3 size: 13 residues. V was clipped by 4 bases and J by 5 bases, with 12 bases between them. The V gene's germline CDR1 is SQVTM and CDR2 ANQGSEA. DNA of the CDR3: TGCAGCGTTGCCGGGACTGCCCACAATGAGCAGTTCTTC. It codes for CSVAGTAHNEQFF.

V and J are TRBV7-3 and TRBJ2-1, with 7 positions matching TRBD2. Trimming took 5 bases from V and 3 from J; bases not matched to a gene: 7. From germline, CDR1 is SGHTA and CDR2 FQGTGA. This CDR3 has 15 residues. The CDR3 nucleotides read TGTGCCAGCAGCCTCCTTGGGGGGGTCTACAATGAGCAGTTCTTC. It specifies CASSLLGGVYNEQFF.

V and J are TRBV7-2 and TRBJ2-5; 11 bases line up with TRBD2. There are 17 residues in the CDR3. Germline loops: CDR1 SGHTA, CDR2 FQGNSA. Unmatched junction bases numbered 7, after V lost 2 bases and J lost 2 bases. The CDR3 here is CASSLIQLAGGQETQYF. CDR3 coding DNA: TGTGCCAGCAGCTTAATTCAGCTAGCGGGGGGTCAAGAGACCCAGTACTTC.